This TCR beta chain came from a study of identical twins. The study, taken as a whole, reports: Insertions were fewer in abundant cord blood beta clonotypes, whereas memory repertoires showed none of this pattern. A cross-sectional statistical analysis, not follow-up of the same donors, supported the conclusions.

A word on this clonotype: Antigen: not known.

Donors were all healthy Caucasians. V was clipped by 5 bases and J by 13 bases, with 18 bases between them. The CDR3 runs 14 residues. Germline CDR1 is SNHLY and CDR2 is FYNNEI. cDNA molecules carried unique molecular identifiers, and template switching added a universal primer site. Each CDR3 protein gets one entry after TCRdb re-called the 5' RACE reads with MiXCR. The sample includes 540,000 or so distinct CDR3 sequences, around 24% seen only once; the top ten take approximately 0.49%. These data also formed part of another study, on yellow fever vaccine responses in identical twins.

The TCR sequence derives from a woman younger than 30 in good health. V is TRBV2 and J is TRBJ2-6; a possible D gene is TRBD1 (5 bases). Input material: CD4+ T cells sorted from blood. CDR3: CASSRSDSASVLTF. For the CDR3, the DNA is TGTGCCAGCAGTCGCTCTGACAGTGCCTCTGTCCTGACTTTC.